Below, 21 T cell receptor beta chains from the same sample are listed, as sequenced in a study of blood T cell repertoires in COVID-19. The repertoire was sequenced with immunoSEQ multiplex PCR; TCRdb's copy has only in-frame clones and lacks some. The data hold fewer than 20,000 clones, with about 90% observed a single time. The sample taken for sequencing was peripheral blood. The source of these receptors is a human donor in a cohort sampled during active COVID-19.

This clone qualifies as medium-sized. The chain has TRBV19 and TRBJ2-5; tentatively, D is TRBD1 (6 bases). Germline-derived CDR1 and CDR2 are LNHDA and SQIVND (reference sequence). V was trimmed by 6 bases and J by 5 bases, leaving 19 bases between them. The CDR3 runs 15 residues. The DNA of the CDR3 is TGTGCCAGTAGCCTGGGGGCAGGGTTAGGGGAGACCCAGTACTTC. It translates to CASSLGAGLGETQYF.

The V gene is TRBV7-8, the J gene TRBJ2-5; D is perhaps TRBD2 (5 bases). The CDR3 is made up of 17 amino acids. V dropped 1 base and J dropped 5 bases, with 20 bases sitting between them. Germline CDR1 is SGHVS and CDR2 is FQNEAQ. Here the CDR3 DNA reads TGTGCCAGCAGCTTAGTGACGGGATCGAACCGACGGGAGACCCAGTACTTC. This gives the protein CASSLVTGSNRRETQYF.

The count of this clone is one. In DNA form, the CDR3 reads TGTGCCAGCAGCCCGTCCTTAAGCGGGGGGGCTCGAGGCACAGATACGCAGTATTTT. This codes for CASSPSLSGGARGTDTQYF. The chain employs TRBV3-1 (or the pseudogene TRBV3-2) and TRBJ2-3; the match to TRBD2 covers 10 bases. V was pared by 4 bases and J by 1 base, with 14 bases of the junction left unmatched. The germline V gene has CDR1 LGHDT and CDR2 YNNKEL (reference sequence). This CDR3 is 19 amino acids long.

The chain uses TRBV7-9 and TRBJ2-3; 8 nucleotides match TRBD2. The CDR3 has 15 amino acids. V was clipped by 5 bases and J by 2 bases; unmatched bases: 6. Per the germline V gene, CDR1 is SEHNR and CDR2 is FQNEAQ (reference sequence). DNA of the CDR3: TGTGCCAGCAGCATGGCGGGGGGCCTCACAGATACGCAGTATTTT. It is translated as CASSMAGGLTDTQYF. The complete variable domain, with remaining parts taken from reference TRBV7-9 and TRBJ2-3, reads DTGVSQNPRHKITKRGQNVTFRCDPISEHNRLYWYRQTLGQGPEFLTYFQNEAQLEKSRLLSDRFSAERPKGSFSTLEIQRTEQGDSAMYLCASSMAGGLTDTQYFGPGTRLTVL.

This sequence joins TRBV10-2 and TRBJ1-3, with 8 bases matching TRBD1. CDR3 length equals 16 residues. V dropped 6 bases and J dropped 0; count of bases not matched to a gene: 7. Germline CDR1 and CDR2: WSHSY and SAAADI. The CDR3 sequence: CASRAPTGDSGNTIYF. The CDR3 DNA is TGCGCCAGCAGAGCCCCGACAGGGGACTCTGGAAACACCATATATTTT.

The rearrangement joins TRBV29-1 to TRBJ2-2, with a tentative D call TRBD1 (6 bases). CDR1 SQVTM and CDR2 ANQGSEA come from the germline V gene. Between the trimmed V and J ends, which lost 3 bases and 5 bases, there was a span of 19 bases. The CDR3 is 16 amino acids. CDR3 in DNA: TGCAGCGTTGATTCGGGTGGGGACATCAGAACCGGGGAGCTGTTTTTT. It encodes CSVDSGGDIRTGELFF.

The chain employs TRBV2 and TRBJ2-2; a weak D match, TRBD2 (6 bases). The CDR3 runs to 14 residues. V was cut by 6 bases and J by 2 bases, with 10 bases left in between. Germline CDR1 reads SNHLY; CDR2 reads FYNNEI. CDR3 region: CASRASANTGELFF. The CDR3 coding sequence is TGTGCCAGCAGGGCTAGCGCCAACACCGGGGAGCTGTTTTTT.

The V call is TRBV7-6, the J call TRBJ1-1, with 7 bases that match TRBD1. CDR3 size: 15 residues. Germline loops: CDR1 SGHVS, CDR2 FNYEAQ. V dropped 5 bases and J dropped 3; count of bases not matched to a gene: 9. This chain's CDR3 is CASSDPLQGYTEAFF. The CDR3 nucleotides are TGTGCCAGCAGCGACCCTCTACAGGGGTACACTGAAGCTTTCTTT.

The rearrangement joins TRBV7-9 to TRBJ2-1, with D possibly being TRBD2 (7 bases). CDR3 length: 14 amino acids. Germline values: CDR1 SEHNR, CDR2 FQNEAQ (reference sequence). The ends were cut back, 6 bases at V and 4 bases at J, with 13 bases in the middle. The CDR3 is CASRGRGVYNEQFF. DNA of the CDR3: TGTGCCAGCAGAGGGAGGGGGGTTTACAATGAGCAGTTCTTC.

CDR3 bases: TGTGCCAGCAGTTACCGGAAGGGGTATGAGACCCAGTACTTC. Translated, it gives CASSYRKGYETQYF. The gene calls are TRBV6-5 and TRBJ2-5; D is possibly TRBD1 (5 bases). Between the trimmed V and J ends, which lost 2 bases and 5 bases, there was a span of 12 bases. This CDR3 has 14 amino acids. The V gene's germline CDR1 is MNHEY and CDR2 SVGAGI.

V gene TRBV7-2 combines with J gene TRBJ1-1; maybe TRBD1 (6 bases). The CDR3 has 15 amino acids. The germline CDR1 and CDR2 sequences are SGHTA and FQGNSA. V lost 5 bases and J lost 3, with 16 bases in between. CDR3 bases: TGTGCCAGCAGCCCGTCGCAGGGGCGACACACTGAAGCTTTCTTT. Protein product: CASSPSQGRHTEAFF.

V gene TRBV18 combines with J gene TRBJ2-7; 11 nucleotides agree with TRBD1. Per germline, CDR1 KGHSH and CDR2 LQKENI. The CDR3 extends over 14 amino acids. The ends lost 2 bases at V and 7 bases at J; junction bases unmatched: 4. CDR3: CASSPGDRGEEQYF. The CDR3 bases are TGTGCCAGCTCACCAGGGGACAGGGGGGAAGAGCAGTACTTC.

The table lists this clone with a count of one. The chain joins TRBV5-1 to TRBJ2-1; D might be TRBD1 (6 bases). V lost 0 bases, J lost 2 bases, and 6 bases lay in between. Germline assignment: CDR1 SGHRS and CDR2 YFSETQ. The length of the CDR3 is 14 residues. The CDR3 region has the DNA TGCGCCAGCAGCTTGGGGACAGCCTACAATGAGCAGTTCTTC. Its protein product is CASSLGTAYNEQFF.

The chain links TRBV19 to TRBJ2-5; D is possibly TRBD1 (5 bases). CDR1 and CDR2 (germline): LNHDA, SQIVND (reference sequence). With 0 bases removed from V and 7 bases from J, the gap between germline ends came to 15 bases. The CDR3 sequence is 15 residues long. For the CDR3, the DNA is TGTGCCAGTAGTATAGATAGTCGGCTGGGGCTGACCCAGTACTTC. Protein sequence: CASSIDSRLGLTQYF.

The chain couples TRBV6-4 to TRBJ2-3; 11 nucleotides line up with TRBD1. The CDR3 is 15 residues long. V lost 6 bases to trimming and J lost 6 bases; unmatched junction nucleotides: 8. Looked up from germline, CDR1 is MRHNA and CDR2 is SNTAGT. CDR3 region: CASRMGQGDADTQYF. Written as DNA, the CDR3 is TGTGCCAGCAGAATGGGACAGGGGGATGCGGATACGCAGTATTTT.

V and J are TRBV27 and TRBJ2-5; the match to TRBD2 covers 7 bases. The V gene end was trimmed by 7 bases and the J gene end by 4 bases; junction bases not matched to a gene: 9. The germline V gene encodes CDR1 MNHEY and CDR2 SMNVEV (reference sequence). The length of the CDR3 is 14 residues. In nucleotides, the CDR3 is TGTGCCAGCACCCCTAGCGGCCCTGCAGAGACCCAGTACTTC. Protein product: CASTPSGPAETQYF.

In DNA, the CDR3 is TGCGCCAGCAGCCAACAATTGCAACTAGCGGGGCCTAGCACAGATACGCAGTATTTT. Encoded protein: CASSQQLQLAGPSTDTQYF. The chain has TRBV4-1 and TRBJ2-3, with 10 bases lining up with TRBD2. The germline gives CDR1 MGHRA, CDR2 YSYEKL. The CDR3 has 19 residues. V dropped 2 bases and J dropped 0; count of bases not matched to a gene: 11.

The CDR3 sequence: CASSPPSDPSTDTQYF. CDR3 coding DNA: TGTGCCAGCAGTCCGCCTAGCGACCCTAGCACAGATACGCAGTATTTT. The V call is TRBV27, the J call TRBJ2-3; TRBD2 is a possible D gene (6 bases). CDR1 is MNHEY, CDR2 SMNVEV, per germline (reference sequence). The germline V and J ends were trimmed by 5 bases and 0 bases, with 15 bases remaining between them. This CDR3 has 16 amino acids.

The CDR3 is CASSQVWTVTEAFF. The CDR3 coding sequence is TGCGCCAGCAGCCAAGTTTGGACAGTCACTGAAGCTTTCTTT. The chain couples TRBV4-1 to TRBJ1-1; TRBD1 might be the D (6 bases). Trimming took 1 base from V and 4 from J, leaving 10 bases between them. From germline, CDR1 is MGHRA and CDR2 YSYEKL. The CDR3 is 14 amino acids.

The rearrangement uses TRBV19 and TRBJ1-2; D perhaps matches TRBD1 (6 bases). V lost 4 bases and J lost 3, with 12 bases in between. This CDR3 is built from 14 residues. Germline V lookup: CDR1 LNHDA, CDR2 SQIVND (reference sequence). The CDR3 DNA reads as TGTGCCAGTAGTACCAGGACAGCTTACTATGGCTACACCTTC. Its protein product is CASSTRTAYYGYTF.

This chain links TRBV15 with TRBJ1-6; D is unresolved. Germline-derived CDR1 and CDR2 are LNHNV and YYDKDF (reference sequence). The CDR3 contains 14 residues. The V end was cut by 5 bases, the J end by 8 bases, with 13 bases between. CDR3 sequence reads: CATSPHLEDSPLHF. The CDR3 coding sequence is TGTGCCACCAGCCCACACCTAGAGGATTCACCCCTCCACTTT.